Each of the 2 T cell receptor beta chains below was sequenced from the same sample in a study of early T cells in non-severe SARS-CoV-2 infection. TCRdb independently ran MiXCR on the 5' RACE reads; one entry per CDR3 protein. The sample consists of tens of thousands of distinct CDR3 sequences, around 12% of them appearing once. Specimen: whole blood. The source of these receptors is an adult who was a healthcare worker with PCR-confirmed SARS-CoV-2 infection or an uninfected control (not recorded which).

This clonotype was picked up many times. This chain joins TRBV29-1 and TRBJ2-7, with D possibly being TRBD1 (6 bases). The CDR3 consists of 14 residues. In germline, CDR1 is SQVTM, CDR2 ANQGSEA. V lost 5 bases and J 0 bases, leaving 14 bases between the germline ends. DNA for the CDR3: TGCAGCGTTCTAACAGGGTCATCCTCCTACGAGCAGTACTTC. The encoded protein is CSVLTGSSSYEQYF.

This clonotype appeared many times. The chain combines TRBV14 with TRBJ2-7; 8 bases line up with TRBD2. CDR3 length equals 16 residues. V shed 1 base and J 2 bases; nucleotides not matched to a gene: 7. Germline V gives CDR1 SGHDN, CDR2 FVKESK. The CDR3 DNA is TGTGCCAGCAGCCAAGCTCTACCGGGACTAGCCTACGAGCAGTACTTC. It codes for CASSQALPGLAYEQYF.